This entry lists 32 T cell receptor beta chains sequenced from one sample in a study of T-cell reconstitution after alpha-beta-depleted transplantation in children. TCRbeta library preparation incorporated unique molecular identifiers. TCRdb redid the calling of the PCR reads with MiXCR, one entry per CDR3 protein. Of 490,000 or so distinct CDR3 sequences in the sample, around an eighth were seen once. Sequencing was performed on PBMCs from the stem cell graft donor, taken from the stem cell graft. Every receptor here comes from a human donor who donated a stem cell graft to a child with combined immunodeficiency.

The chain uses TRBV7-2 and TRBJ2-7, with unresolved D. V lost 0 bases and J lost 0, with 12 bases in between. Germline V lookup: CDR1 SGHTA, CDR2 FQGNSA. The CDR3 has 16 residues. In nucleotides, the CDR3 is TGTGCCAGCAGCTTAGCGGTCTACCGAAGCTCCTACGAGCAGTACTTC. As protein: CASSLAVYRSSYEQYF.

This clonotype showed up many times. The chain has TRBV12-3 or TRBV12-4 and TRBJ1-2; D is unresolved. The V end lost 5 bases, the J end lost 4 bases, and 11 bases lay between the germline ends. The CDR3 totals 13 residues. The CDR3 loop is CASSLSYLYGYTF. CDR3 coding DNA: TGTGCCAGCAGTCTATCGTACCTCTATGGCTACACCTTC.

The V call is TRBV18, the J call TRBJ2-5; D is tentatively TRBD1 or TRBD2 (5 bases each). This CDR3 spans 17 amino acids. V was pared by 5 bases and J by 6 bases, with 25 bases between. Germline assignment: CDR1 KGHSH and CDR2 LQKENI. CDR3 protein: CASSSETGTLQVKTQYF. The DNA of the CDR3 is TGTGCCAGCTCATCAGAAACCGGGACCCTCCAGGTGAAGACCCAGTACTTC.

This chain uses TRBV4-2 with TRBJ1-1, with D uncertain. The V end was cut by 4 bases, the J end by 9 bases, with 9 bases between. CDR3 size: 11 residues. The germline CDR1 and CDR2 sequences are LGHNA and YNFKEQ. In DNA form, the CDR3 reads TGTGCCAGCAGCCCCGGGGTAAAAGCTTTCTTT. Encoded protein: CASSPGVKAFF.

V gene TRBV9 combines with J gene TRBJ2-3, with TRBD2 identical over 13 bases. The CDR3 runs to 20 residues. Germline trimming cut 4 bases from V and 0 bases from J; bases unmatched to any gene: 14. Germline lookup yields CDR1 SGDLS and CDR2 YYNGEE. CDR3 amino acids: CASSTPRTSGGETSTDTQYF. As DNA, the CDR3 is TGTGCCAGCAGCACCCCTCGGACTAGCGGGGGCGAAACTAGCACAGATACGCAGTATTTT.

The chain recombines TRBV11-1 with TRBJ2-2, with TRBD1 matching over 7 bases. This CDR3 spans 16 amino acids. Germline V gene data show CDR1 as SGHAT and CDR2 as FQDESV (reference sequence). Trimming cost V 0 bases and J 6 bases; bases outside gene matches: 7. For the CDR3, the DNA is TGTGCCAGCAGCTTAGCGGAAACAGGGGCGGCCGGGGAGCTGTTTTTT. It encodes CASSLAETGAAGELFF. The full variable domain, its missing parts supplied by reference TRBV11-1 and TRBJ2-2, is EAEVAQSPRYKITEKSQAVAFWCDPISGHATLYWYRQILGQGPELLVQFQDESVVDDSQLPKDRFSAERLKGVDSTLKIQPAELGDSAMYLCASSLAETGAAGELFFGEGSRLTVL.

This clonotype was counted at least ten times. The CDR3 DNA reads as TGTGCCAGCAGTTCGATGACGGGGATACCCTACGAGCAGTACTTC. This sequence encodes CASSSMTGIPYEQYF. This sequence joins TRBV28 and TRBJ2-7; D perhaps matches TRBD2 (5 bases). Germline assignment: CDR1 MDHEN and CDR2 SYDVKM. The CDR3 is 15 amino acids. V was cut by 4 bases and J by 2 bases, with 15 bases left in between.

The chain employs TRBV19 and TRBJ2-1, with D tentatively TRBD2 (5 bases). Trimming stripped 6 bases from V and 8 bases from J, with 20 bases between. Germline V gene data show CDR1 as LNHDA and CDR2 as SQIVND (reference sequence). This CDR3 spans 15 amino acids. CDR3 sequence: CASSSRGGRPDEQFF. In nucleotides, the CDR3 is TGTGCCAGTAGCAGCCGGGGTGGGCGTCCCGATGAGCAGTTCTTC. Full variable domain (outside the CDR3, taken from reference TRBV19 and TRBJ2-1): DGGITQSPKYLFRKEGQNVTLSCEQNLNHDAMYWYRQDPGQGLRLIYYSQIVNDFQKGDIAEGYSVSREKKESFPLTVTSAQKNPTAFYLCASSSRGGRPDEQFFGPGTRLTVL.

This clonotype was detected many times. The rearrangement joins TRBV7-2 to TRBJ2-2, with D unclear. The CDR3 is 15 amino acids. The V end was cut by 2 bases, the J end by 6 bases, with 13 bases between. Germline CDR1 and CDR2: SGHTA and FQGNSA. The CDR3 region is CASSLTPSRPGELFF. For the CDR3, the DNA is TGTGCCAGCAGCTTAACCCCTAGTCGGCCCGGGGAGCTGTTTTTT.

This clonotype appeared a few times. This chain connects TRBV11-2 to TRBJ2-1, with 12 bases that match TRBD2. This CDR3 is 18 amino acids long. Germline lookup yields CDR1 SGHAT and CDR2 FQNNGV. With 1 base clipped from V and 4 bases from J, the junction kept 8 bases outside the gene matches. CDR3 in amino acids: CASSLVLPSGRGYNEQFF. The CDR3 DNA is TGTGCCAGCAGCTTAGTCCTCCCTAGCGGGAGGGGTTACAATGAGCAGTTCTTC.

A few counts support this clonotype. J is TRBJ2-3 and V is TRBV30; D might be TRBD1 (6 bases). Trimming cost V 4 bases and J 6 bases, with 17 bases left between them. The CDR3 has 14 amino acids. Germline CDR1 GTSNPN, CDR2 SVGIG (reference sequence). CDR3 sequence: CAWNPDSDGDTQYF. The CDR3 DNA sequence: TGTGCCTGGAATCCGGACAGCGATGGGGATACGCAGTATTTT.

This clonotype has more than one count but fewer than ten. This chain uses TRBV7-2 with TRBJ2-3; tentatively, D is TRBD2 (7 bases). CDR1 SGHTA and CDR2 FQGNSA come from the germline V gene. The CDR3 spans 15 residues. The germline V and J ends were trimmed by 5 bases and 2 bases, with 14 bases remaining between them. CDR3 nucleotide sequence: TGTGCCAGCAGCCCGGGGGGCGGCCACACAGATACGCAGTATTTT. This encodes CASSPGGGHTDTQYF.

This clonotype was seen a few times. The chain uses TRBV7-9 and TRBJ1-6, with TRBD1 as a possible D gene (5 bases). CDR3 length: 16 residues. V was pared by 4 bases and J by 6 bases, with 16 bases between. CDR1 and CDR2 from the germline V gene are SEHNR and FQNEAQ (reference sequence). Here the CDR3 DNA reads TGTGCCAGCAGCTCTCGATCGGGGGAGGCTAATTCACCCCTCCACTTT. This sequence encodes CASSSRSGEANSPLHF.

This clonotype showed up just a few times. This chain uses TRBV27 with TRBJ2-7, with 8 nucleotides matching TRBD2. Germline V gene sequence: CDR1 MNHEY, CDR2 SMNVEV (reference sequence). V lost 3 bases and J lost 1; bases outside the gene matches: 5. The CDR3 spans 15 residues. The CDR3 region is CASSFLAGKSYEQYF. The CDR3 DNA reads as TGTGCCAGCAGTTTTTTAGCGGGGAAATCCTACGAGCAGTACTTC.

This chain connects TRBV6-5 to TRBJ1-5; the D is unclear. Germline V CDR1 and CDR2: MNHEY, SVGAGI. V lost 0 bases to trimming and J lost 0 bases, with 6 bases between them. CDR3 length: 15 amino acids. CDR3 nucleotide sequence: TGTGCCAGCAGTTACTCTCGGGATAGCAATCAGCCCCAGCATTTT. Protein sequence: CASSYSRDSNQPQHF.

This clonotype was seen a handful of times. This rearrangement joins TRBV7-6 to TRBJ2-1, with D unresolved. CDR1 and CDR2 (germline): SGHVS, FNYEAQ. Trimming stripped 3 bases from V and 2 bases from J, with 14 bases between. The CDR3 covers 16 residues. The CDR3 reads CASSFESPAPYNEQFF. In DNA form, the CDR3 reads TGTGCCAGCAGCTTTGAATCCCCAGCCCCCTACAATGAGCAGTTCTTC.

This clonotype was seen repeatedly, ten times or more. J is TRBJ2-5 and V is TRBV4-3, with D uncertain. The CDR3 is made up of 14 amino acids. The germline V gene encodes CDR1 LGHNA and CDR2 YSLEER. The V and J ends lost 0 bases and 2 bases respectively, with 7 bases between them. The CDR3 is CASSQDPAQETQYF. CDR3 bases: TGCGCCAGCAGCCAAGATCCTGCGCAAGAGACCCAGTACTTC.

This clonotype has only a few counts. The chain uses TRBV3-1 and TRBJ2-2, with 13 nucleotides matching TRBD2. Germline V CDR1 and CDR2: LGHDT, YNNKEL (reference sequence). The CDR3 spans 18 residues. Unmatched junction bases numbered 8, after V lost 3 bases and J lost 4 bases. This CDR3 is CASSHRTSGRRITGELFF. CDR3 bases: TGTGCCAGCAGCCATCGGACTAGCGGGAGACGTATCACCGGGGAGCTGTTTTTT.

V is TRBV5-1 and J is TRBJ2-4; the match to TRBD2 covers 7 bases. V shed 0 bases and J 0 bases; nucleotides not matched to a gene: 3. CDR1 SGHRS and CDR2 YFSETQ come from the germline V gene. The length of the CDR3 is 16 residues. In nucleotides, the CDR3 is TGCGCCAGCAGCTTGGGTAGCGGGCTAGCCAAAAACATTCAGTACTTC. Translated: CASSLGSGLAKNIQYF.

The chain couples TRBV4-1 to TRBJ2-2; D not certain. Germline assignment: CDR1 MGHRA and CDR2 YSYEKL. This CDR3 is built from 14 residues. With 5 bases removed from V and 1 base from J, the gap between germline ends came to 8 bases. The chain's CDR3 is CASSIGQNTGELFF. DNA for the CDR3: TGCGCCAGCAGCATCGGGCAGAACACCGGGGAGCTGTTTTTT.

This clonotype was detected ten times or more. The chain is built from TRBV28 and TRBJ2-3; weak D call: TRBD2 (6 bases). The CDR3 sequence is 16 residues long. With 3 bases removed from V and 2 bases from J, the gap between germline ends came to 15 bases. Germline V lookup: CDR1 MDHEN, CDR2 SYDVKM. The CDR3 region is CASSFSWREVTDTQYF. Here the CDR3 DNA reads TGTGCCAGCAGTTTCTCGTGGAGGGAAGTCACAGATACGCAGTATTTT.

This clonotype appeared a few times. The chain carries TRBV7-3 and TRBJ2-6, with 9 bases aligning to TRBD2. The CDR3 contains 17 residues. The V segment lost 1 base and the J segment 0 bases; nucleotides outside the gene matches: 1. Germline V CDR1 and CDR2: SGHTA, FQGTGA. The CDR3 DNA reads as TGTGCCAGCAGCTTAAGGACTAGCGCCTCTGGGGCCAACGTCCTGACTTTC. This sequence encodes CASSLRTSASGANVLTF. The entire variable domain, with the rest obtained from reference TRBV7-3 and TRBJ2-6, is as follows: GAGVSQTPSNKVTEKGKYVELRCDPISGHTALYWYRQSLGQGPEFLIYFQGTGAADDSGLPNDRFFAVRPEGSVSTLKIQRTERGDSAVYLCASSLRTSASGANVLTFGAGSRLTVL.

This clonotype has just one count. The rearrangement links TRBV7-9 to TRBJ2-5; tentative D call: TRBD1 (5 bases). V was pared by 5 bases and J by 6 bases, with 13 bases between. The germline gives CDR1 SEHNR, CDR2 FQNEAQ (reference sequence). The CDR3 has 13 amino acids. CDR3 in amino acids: CASSVPGKKTQYF. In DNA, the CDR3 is TGTGCCAGCAGCGTACCAGGGAAGAAGACCCAGTACTTC. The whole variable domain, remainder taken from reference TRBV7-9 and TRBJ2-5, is DTGVSQNPRHKITKRGQNVTFRCDPISEHNRLYWYRQTLGQGPEFLTYFQNEAQLEKSRLLSDRFSAERPKGSFSTLEIQRTEQGDSAMYLCASSVPGKKTQYFGPGTRLLVL.

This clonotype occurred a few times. The CDR3 is CASSYARAGRRYEQYF. The DNA for the CDR3 is TGTGCCAGCAGTTACGCGCGGGCCGGGAGACGCTACGAGCAGTACTTC. The chain is built from TRBV6-5 and TRBJ2-7, with D possibly TRBD2 on 6 matching bases. From germline, CDR1 is MNHEY and CDR2 SVGAGI. Trimming left V 2 bases short and J 3 bases short, with 17 bases between. The CDR3 sequence is 16 residues long.

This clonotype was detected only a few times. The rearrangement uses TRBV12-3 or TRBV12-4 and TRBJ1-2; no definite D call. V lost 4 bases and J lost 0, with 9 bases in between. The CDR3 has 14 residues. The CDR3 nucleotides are TGTGCCAGCAGTTATTCCGTTGCTAACTATGGCTACACCTTC. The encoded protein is CASSYSVANYGYTF.

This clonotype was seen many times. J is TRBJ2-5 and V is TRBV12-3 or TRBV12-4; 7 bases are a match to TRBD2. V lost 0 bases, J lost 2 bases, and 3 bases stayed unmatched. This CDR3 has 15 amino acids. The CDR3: CASSLAAGVQETQYF. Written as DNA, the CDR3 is TGTGCCAGCAGTTTAGCGGCGGGGGTACAAGAGACCCAGTACTTC.

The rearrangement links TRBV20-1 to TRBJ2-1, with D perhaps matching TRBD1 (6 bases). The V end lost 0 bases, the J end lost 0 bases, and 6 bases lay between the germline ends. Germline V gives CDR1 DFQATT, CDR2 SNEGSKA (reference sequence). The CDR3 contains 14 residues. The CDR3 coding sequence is TGCAGTGCTAGAGACAGGGGCTCCTACAATGAGCAGTTCTTC. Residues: CSARDRGSYNEQFF.

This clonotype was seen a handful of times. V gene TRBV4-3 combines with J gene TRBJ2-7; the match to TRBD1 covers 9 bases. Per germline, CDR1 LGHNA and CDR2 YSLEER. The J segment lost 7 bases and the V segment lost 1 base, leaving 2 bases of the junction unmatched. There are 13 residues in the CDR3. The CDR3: CASSQGTGVEQYF. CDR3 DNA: TGCGCCAGCAGCCAAGGGACAGGGGTTGAGCAGTACTTC.

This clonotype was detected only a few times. Here the CDR3 reads CASRGSAGGPDNIQYF. CDR3 nucleotide sequence: TGTGCCAGCAGGGGGTCGGCGGGGGGGCCAGATAACATTCAGTACTTC. The chain couples TRBV7-2 to TRBJ2-4; 9 positions match TRBD2. Germline V gene sequence: CDR1 SGHTA, CDR2 FQGNSA. With 6 bases clipped from V and 7 bases from J, the junction kept 13 bases outside the gene matches. CDR3 length: 16 amino acids.

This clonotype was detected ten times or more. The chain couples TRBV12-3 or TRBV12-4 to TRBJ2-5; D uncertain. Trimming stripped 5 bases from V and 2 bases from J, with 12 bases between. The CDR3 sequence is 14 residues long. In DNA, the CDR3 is TGTGCCAGCAGTCCCATGACACCTCAAGAGACCCAGTACTTC. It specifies CASSPMTPQETQYF.

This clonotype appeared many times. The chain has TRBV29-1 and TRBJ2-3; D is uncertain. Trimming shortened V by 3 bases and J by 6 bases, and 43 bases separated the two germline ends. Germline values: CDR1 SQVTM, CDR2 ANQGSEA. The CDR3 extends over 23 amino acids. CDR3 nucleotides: TGCAGCGTTGATTCGCTAGGACGCCGGTACCGGGCACCCCTAAAAACAGTCTCGGATACGCAGTATTTT. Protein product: CSVDSLGRRYRAPLKTVSDTQYF.

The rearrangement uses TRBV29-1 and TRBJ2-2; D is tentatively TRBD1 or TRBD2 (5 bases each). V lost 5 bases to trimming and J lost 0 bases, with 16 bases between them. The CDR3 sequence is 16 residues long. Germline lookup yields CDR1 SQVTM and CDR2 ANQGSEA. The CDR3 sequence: CSVLDRDGANTGELFF. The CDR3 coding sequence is TGCAGCGTTTTAGATCGGGACGGAGCGAACACCGGGGAGCTGTTTTTT.